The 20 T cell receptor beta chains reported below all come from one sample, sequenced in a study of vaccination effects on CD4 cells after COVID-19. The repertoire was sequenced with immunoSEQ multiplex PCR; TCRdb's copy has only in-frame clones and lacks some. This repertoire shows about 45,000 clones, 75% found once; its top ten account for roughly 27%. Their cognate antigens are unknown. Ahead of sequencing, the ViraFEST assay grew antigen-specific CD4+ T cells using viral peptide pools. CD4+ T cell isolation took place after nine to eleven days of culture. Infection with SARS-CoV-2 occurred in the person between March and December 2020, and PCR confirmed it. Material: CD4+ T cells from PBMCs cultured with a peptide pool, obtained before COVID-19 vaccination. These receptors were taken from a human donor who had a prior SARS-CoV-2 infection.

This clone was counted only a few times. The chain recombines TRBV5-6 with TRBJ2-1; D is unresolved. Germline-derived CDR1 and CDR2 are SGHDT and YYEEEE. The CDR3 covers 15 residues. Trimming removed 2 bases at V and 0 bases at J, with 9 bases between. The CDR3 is CASSLYRSSYNEQFF. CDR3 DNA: TGTGCCAGCAGCTTATACCGGAGCTCCTACAATGAGCAGTTCTTC.

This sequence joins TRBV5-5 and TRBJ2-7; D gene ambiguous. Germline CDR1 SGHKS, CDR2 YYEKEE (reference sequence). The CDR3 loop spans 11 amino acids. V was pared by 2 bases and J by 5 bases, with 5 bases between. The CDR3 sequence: CASSFRDEQYF. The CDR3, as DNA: TGTGCCAGCAGCTTCCGTGACGAGCAGTACTTC.

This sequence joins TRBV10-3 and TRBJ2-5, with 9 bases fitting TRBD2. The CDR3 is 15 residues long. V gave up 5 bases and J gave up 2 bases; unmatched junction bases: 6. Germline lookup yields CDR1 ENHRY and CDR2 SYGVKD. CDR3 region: CAISSTSGPQETQYF. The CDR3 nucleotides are TGTGCCATCAGTTCGACTAGCGGCCCGCAAGAGACCCAGTACTTC.

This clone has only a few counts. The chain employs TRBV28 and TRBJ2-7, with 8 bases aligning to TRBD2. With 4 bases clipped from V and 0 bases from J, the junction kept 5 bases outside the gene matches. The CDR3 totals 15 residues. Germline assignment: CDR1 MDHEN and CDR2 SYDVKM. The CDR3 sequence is CASSSPSGYSYEQYF. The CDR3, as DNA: TGTGCCAGCAGTTCCCCTAGCGGGTACTCCTACGAGCAGTACTTC.

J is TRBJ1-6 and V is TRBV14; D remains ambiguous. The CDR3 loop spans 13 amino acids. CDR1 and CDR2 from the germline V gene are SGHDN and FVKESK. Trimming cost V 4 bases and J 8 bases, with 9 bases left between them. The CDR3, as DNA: TGTGCCAGCAGCCCTAGCCGGGATTCACCCCTCCACTTT. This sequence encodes CASSPSRDSPLHF. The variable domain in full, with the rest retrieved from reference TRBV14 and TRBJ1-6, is EAGVTQFPSHSVIEKGQTVTLRCDPISGHDNLYWYRRVMGKEIKFLLHFVKESKQDESGMPNNRFLAERTGGTYSTLKVQPAELEDSGVYFCASSPSRDSPLHFGNGTRLTVT.

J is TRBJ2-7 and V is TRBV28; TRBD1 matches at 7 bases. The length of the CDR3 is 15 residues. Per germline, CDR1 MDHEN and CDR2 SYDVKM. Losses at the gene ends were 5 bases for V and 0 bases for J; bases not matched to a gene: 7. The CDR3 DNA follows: TGTGCCAGCAGTCCGACCGACAGGGACTCCTACGAGCAGTACTTC. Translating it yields CASSPTDRDSYEQYF.

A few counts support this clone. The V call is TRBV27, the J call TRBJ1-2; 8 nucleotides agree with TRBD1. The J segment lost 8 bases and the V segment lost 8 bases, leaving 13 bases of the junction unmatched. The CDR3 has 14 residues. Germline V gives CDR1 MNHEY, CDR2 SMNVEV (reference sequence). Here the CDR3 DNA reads TGTGCCAGCGGAGGGGCAGGGGGCGCCGGGGGCTACACCTTC. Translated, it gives CASGGAGGAGGYTF.

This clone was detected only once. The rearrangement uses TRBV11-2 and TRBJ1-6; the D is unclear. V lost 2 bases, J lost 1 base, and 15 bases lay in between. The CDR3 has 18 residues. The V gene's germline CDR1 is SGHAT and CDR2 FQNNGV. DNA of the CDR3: TGTGCCAGCAGCTTAAGGGTTGGAGGGCCGTCCTATAATTCACCCCTCCACTTT. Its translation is CASSLRVGGPSYNSPLHF. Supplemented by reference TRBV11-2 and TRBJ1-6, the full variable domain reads EAGVAQSPRYKIIEKRQSVAFWCNPISGHATLYWYQQILGQGPKLLIQFQNNGVVDDSQLPKDRFSAERLKGVDSTLKIQPAKLEDSAVYLCASSLRVGGPSYNSPLHFGNGTRLTVT.

DNA for the CDR3: TGTGCCAGCAGGGCGCTCAAGCGGGAAGGCACAGATACGCAGTATTTT. It encodes CASRALKREGTDTQYF. The chain joins TRBV11-2 to TRBJ2-3; 7 bases align to TRBD2. The CDR3 sequence is 16 residues long. The V and J ends lost 6 bases and 1 base, in that order; junction bases with no gene match: 10. Germline-derived CDR1 and CDR2 are SGHAT and FQNNGV.

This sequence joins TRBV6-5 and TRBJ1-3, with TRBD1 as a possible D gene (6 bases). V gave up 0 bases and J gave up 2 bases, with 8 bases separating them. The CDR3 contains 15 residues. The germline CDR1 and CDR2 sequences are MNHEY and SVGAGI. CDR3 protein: CASSYSGGPGNTIYF. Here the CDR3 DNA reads TGTGCCAGCAGTTACTCGGGGGGGCCTGGAAACACCATATATTTT.

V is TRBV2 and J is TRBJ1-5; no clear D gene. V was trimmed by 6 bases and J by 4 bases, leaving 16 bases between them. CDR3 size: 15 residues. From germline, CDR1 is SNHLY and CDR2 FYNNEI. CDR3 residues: CASSPVGNRNQPQHF. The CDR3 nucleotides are TGTGCCAGCAGCCCCGTGGGGAATAGGAATCAGCCCCAGCATTTT.

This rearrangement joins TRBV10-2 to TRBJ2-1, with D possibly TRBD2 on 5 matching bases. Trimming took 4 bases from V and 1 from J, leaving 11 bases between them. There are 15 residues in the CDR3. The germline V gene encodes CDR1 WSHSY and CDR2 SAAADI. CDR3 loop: CASSVLSGSYNEQFF. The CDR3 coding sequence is TGCGCCAGCAGTGTTCTGAGCGGATCCTACAATGAGCAGTTCTTC.

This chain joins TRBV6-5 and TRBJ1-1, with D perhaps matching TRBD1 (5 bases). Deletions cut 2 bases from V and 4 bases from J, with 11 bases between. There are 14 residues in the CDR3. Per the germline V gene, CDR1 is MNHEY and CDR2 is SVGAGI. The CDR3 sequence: CASSYGGVVTEAFF. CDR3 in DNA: TGTGCCAGCAGTTACGGAGGGGTGGTCACTGAAGCTTTCTTT.

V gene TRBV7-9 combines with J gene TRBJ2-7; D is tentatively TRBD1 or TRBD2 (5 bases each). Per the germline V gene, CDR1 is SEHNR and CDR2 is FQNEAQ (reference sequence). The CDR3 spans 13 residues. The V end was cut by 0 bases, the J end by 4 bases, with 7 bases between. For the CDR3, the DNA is TGTGCCAGCAGCTTAGCGGGGGTGTACGAGCAGTACTTC. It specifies CASSLAGVYEQYF.

The CDR3 loop reads CATSSRTVASEQYF. For the CDR3, the DNA is TGTGCCACCAGCAGCAGGACAGTCGCCTCCGAGCAGTACTTC. V gene TRBV15 combines with J gene TRBJ2-7, with D possibly being TRBD1 (6 bases). This CDR3 region has 14 residues. Trimming stripped 3 bases from V and 6 bases from J, with 15 bases between. Germline-derived CDR1 and CDR2 are LNHNV and YYDKDF (reference sequence).

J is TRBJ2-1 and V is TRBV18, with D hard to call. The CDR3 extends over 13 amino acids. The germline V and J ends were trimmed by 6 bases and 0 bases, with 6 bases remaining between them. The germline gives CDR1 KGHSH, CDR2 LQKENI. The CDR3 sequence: CASSTNSYNEQFF. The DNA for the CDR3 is TGTGCCAGCTCGACGAACTCCTACAATGAGCAGTTCTTC.

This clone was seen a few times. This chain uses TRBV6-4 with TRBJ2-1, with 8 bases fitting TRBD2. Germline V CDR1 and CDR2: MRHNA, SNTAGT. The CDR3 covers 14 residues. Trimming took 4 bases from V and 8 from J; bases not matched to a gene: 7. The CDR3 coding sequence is TGTGCCAGCAGTGTGGAGGGGACTAGTTATGAGCAGTTCTTC. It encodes CASSVEGTSYEQFF.

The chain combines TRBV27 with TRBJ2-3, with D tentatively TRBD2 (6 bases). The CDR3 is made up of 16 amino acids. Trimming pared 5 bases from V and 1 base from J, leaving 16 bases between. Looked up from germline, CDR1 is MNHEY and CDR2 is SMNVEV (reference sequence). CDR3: CASSSSTGDRTDTQYF. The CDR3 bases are TGTGCCAGCAGTAGCAGTACGGGGGACCGCACAGATACGCAGTATTTT.

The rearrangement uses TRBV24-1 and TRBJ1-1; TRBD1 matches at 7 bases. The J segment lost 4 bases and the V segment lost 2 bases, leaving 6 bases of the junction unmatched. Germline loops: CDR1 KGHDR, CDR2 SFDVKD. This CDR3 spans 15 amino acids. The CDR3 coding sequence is TGTGCCACCAGTGATTCGCGCAGGGGGACCACTGAAGCTTTCTTT. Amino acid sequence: CATSDSRRGTTEAFF.

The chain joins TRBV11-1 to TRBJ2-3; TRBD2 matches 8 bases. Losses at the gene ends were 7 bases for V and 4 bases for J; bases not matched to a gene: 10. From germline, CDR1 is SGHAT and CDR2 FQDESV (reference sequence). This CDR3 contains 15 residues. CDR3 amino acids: CASTPAGGGADTQYF. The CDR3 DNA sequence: TGTGCCAGCACCCCCGCCGGGGGGGGAGCAGATACGCAGTATTTT. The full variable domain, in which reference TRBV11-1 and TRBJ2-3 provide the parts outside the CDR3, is EAEVAQSPRYKITEKSQAVAFWCDPISGHATLYWYRQILGQGPELLVQFQDESVVDDSQLPKDRFSAERLKGVDSTLKIQPAELGDSAMYLCASTPAGGGADTQYFGPGTRLTVL.